This TCR beta chain was retrieved from a study of blood T cell repertoires in COVID-19. Across the study: There were acute and convalescent COVID-19 samples, and they came from the United States, Italy and Spain. PBMCs, B-cell-depleted T cells, or T cells were the source of the cDNA or gDNA that made up the material.

It was during active infection that Seattle patients were enrolled and then longitudinally followed. Original processing methods: Cell counts per sample came from amplifying reference gene primers. Sequenced by immunoSEQ multiplex PCR; TCRdb stores in-frame clones only, minus some. The V and J calls and clone size are taken from that table; D and trimming were inferred from the DNA. The table shows about 150,000 clones, with around 87% occurring only once. This CDR3 contains 12 residues. Trimming stripped 0 bases from V and 10 bases from J, with 8 bases between. Germline assignment: CDR1 SGDLS and CDR2 YYNGEE.

Sequencing input: peripheral blood. The chain links TRBV9 to TRBJ2-1; no definite D call. The TCR was taken from a woman over 75 with COVID-19, enrolled during active disease. The CDR3 here is CASSVGLVEQFF. CDR3 sequence (DNA): TGTGCCAGCAGCGTAGGTCTAGTGGAGCAGTTCTTC.